The T cell receptor (beta chain) described here comes from a study of cytomegalovirus exposure and HLA in healthy donors. Turning to this clone: Its specificity is unknown.

PCR used 60 Vbeta primers and 13 Jbeta primers. Using immunoSEQ multiplex PCR, the repertoire was profiled, and TCRdb retains in-frame clones only, with some absent. The sample records about 110,000 clones, approximately 79% being singletons. With 0 bases removed from V and 3 bases from J, the gap between germline ends came to 9 bases. Per germline, CDR1 LGHNA and CDR2 YSLEER. The CDR3 length is 15 residues. Study results and limitations: Previous analysis showed most TCR beta V segments were productive about 90% or about 30% of the time.

Sequencing was performed on PBMCs. V is TRBV4-3 and J is TRBJ2-1; D is possibly TRBD1 (5 bases). The receptor's source is a man aged 30-40 years in good health and CMV-seropositive. The CDR3 bases are TGCGCCAGCAGCCAAGATCAGGGCGGCTACAATGAGCAGTTCTTC. It specifies CASSQDQGGYNEQFF.